This T cell receptor beta chain came from a study of blood T cells in healthy people across ages. Germline CDR1 is SGHTA and CDR2 is FQGNSA. There are 16 residues in the CDR3. J gave up 3 bases and V 2 bases, and 5 bases lay outside the gene matches. Next came a second PCR, run for about 7 to 12 cycles, which used a sample-barcoded 5' primer along with a J-beta primer mix. TCRdb processed the 5' RACE reads anew with MiXCR; each CDR3 protein has one entry. The sample includes about 640,000 distinct CDR3 sequences, roughly 50% seen only once; the top ten take 30% to 40%. The clonotype comes from a man aged 60 to 75 in good health. The V gene is TRBV7-2, the J gene TRBJ2-1; TRBD2 agrees at 9 bases. The source material was blood. CDR3 nucleotides: TGTGCCAGCAGCTTATCGGGTAGCGGGGGCTACAATGAGCAGTTCTTC. It translates to CASSLSGSGGYNEQFF.